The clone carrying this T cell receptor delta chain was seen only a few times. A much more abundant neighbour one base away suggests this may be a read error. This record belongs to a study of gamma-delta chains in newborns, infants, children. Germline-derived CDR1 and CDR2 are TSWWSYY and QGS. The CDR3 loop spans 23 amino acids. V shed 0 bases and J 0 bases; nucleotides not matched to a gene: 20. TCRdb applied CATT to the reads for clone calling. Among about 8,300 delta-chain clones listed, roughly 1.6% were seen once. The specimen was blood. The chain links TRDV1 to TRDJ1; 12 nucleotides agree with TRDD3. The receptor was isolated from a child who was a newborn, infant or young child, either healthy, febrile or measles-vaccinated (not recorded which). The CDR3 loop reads CALGELRPLPYWGIPPYTDKLIF. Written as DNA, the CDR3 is TGTGCTCTTGGGGAACTAAGGCCGCTTCCGTACTGGGGGATACCCCCGTACACCGATAAACTCATCTTT.